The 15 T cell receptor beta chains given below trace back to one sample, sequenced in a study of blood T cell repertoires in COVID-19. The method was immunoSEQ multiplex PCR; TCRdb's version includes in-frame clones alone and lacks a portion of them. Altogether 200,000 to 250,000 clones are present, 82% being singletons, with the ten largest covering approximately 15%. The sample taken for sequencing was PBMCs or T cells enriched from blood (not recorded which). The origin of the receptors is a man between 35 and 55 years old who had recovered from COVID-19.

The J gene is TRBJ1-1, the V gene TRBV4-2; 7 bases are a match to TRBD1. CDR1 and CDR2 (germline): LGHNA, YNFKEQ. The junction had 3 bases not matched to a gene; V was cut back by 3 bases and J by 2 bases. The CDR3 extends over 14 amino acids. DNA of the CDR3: TGTGCCAGCAGCCAGACAGGGACAAACACTGAAGCTTTCTTT. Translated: CASSQTGTNTEAFF.

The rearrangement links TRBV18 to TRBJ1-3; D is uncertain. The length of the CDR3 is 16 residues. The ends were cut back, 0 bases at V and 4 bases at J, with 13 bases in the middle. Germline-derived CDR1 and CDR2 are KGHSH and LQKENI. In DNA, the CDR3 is TGTGCCAGCTCACCACCGGCGGGCATAGCAGGAAACACCATATATTTT. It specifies CASSPPAGIAGNTIYF.

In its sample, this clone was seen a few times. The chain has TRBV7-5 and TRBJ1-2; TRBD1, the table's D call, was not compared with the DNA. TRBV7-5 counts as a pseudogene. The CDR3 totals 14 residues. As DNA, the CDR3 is TGTGTCAGAAGCCCAAGACAGGGGGCTGGCGGCTACACCTTC. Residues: CVRSPRQGAGGYTF.

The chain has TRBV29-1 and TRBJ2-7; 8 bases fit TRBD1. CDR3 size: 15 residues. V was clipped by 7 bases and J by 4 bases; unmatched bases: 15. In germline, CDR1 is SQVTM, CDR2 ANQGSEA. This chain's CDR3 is CSAQKYRDRRYEQYF. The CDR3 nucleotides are TGCAGCGCCCAGAAATACCGGGACAGGAGGTACGAGCAGTACTTC.

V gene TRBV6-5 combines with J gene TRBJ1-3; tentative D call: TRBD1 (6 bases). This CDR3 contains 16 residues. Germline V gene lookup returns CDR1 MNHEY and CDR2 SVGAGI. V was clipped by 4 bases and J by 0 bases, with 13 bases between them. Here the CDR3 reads CASSLGQPSSGNTIYF. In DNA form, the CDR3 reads TGTGCCAGCAGTTTAGGACAGCCGAGCTCTGGAAACACCATATATTTT.

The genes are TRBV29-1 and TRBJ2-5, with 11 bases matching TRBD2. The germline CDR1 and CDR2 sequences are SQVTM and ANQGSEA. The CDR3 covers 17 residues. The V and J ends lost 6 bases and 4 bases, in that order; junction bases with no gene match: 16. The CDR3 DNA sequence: TGCAGCGTCTCGGGGGTCGCGACTAGCGGGGACCCAGAGACCCAGTACTTC. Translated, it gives CSVSGVATSGDPETQYF.

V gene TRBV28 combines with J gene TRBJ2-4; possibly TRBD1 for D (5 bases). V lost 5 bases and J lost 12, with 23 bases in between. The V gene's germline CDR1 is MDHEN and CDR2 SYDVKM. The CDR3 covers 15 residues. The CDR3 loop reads CASSPLQGPTRGQYF. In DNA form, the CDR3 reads TGTGCCAGCAGTCCCTTGCAGGGCCCGACGAGAGGTCAGTACTTC.

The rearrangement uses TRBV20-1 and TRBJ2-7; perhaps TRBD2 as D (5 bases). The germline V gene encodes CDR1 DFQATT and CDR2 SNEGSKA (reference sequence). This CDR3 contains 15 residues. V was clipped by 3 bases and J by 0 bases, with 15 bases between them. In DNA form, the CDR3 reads TGCAGTGCTAGTGTCCCCGGAGGCCGCTCCTACGAGCAGTACTTC. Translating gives CSASVPGGRSYEQYF.

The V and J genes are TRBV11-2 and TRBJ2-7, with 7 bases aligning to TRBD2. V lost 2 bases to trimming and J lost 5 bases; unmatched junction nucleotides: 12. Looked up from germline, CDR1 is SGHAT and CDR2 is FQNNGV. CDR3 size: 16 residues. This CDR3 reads CASSLNRRGRFDEQYF. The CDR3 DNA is TGTGCCAGCAGCTTAAATAGGCGCGGGAGATTCGACGAGCAGTACTTC.

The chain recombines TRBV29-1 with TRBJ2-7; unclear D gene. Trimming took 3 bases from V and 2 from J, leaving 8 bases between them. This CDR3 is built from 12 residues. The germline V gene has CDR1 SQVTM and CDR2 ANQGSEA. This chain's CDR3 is CSVERSPYEQYF. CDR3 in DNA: TGCAGCGTTGAGAGGTCCCCCTACGAGCAGTACTTC.

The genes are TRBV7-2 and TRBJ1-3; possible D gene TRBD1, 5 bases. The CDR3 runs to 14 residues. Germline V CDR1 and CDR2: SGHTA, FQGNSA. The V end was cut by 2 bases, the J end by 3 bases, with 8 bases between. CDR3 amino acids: CASSLSGDGNTIYF. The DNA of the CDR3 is TGTGCCAGCAGCTTATCGGGGGATGGAAACACCATATATTTT.

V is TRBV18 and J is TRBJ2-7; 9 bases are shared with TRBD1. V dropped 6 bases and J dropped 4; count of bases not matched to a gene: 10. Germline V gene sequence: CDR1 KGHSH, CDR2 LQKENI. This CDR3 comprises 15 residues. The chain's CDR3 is CASSPAGQGRYEQYF. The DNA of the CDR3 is TGTGCCAGCTCGCCAGCAGGACAGGGGCGGTACGAGCAGTACTTC. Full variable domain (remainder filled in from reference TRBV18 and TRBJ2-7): NAGVMQNPRHLVRRRGQEARLRCSPMKGHSHVYWYRQLPEEGLKFMVYLQKENIIDESGMPKERFSAEFPKEGPSILRIQQVVRGDSAAYFCASSPAGQGRYEQYFGPGTRLTVT.

The CDR3 region is CASSPPGAITETQYF. The CDR3 bases are TGTGCCAGCAGCCCCCCTGGGGCAATAACGGAGACCCAGTACTTC. V gene TRBV3-1 (or the pseudogene TRBV3-2) combines with J gene TRBJ2-5; tentative D call: TRBD1 (5 bases). Germline V CDR1 and CDR2: LGHDT, YNNKEL (reference sequence). The CDR3 is made up of 15 amino acids. V lost 4 bases and J 5 bases, leaving 17 bases between the germline ends.

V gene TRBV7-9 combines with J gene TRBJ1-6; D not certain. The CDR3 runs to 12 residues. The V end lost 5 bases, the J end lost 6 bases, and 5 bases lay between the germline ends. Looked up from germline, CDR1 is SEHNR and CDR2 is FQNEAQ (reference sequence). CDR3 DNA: TGTGCCAGCAGCCCCCGTAATTCACCCCTCCACTTT. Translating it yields CASSPRNSPLHF.

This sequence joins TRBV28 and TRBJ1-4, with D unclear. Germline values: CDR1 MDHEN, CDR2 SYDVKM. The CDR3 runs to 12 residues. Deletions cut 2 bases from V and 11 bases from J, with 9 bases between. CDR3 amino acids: CASSLKGGKLFF. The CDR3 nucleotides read TGTGCCAGCAGTTTAAAGGGAGGGAAACTGTTTTTT. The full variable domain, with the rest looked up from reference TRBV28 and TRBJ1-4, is DVKVTQSSRYLVKRTGEKVFLECVQDMDHENMFWYRQDPGLGLRLIYFSYDVKMKEKGDIPEGYSVSREKKERFSLILESASTNQTSMYLCASSLKGGKLFFGSGTQLSVL.